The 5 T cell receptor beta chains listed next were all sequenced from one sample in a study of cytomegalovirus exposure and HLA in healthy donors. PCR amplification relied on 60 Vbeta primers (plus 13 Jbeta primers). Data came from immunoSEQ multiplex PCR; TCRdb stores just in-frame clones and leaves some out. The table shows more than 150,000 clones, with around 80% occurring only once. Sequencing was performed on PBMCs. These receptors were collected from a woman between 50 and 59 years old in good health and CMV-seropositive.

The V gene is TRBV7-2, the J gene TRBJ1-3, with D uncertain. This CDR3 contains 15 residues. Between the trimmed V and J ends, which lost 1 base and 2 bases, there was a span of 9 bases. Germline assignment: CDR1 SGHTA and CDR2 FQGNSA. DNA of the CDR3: TGTGCCAGCAGCTTAGATCCGGGTACTGGAAACACCATATATTTT. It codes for CASSLDPGTGNTIYF.

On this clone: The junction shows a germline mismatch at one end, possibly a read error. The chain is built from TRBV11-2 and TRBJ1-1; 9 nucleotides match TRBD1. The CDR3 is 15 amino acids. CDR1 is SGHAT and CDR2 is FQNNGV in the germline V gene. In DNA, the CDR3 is TGTGCCAGCAGCGTAGAGGCAACAGGGGGCGGAAAAGCTTTCTTT. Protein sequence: CASSVEATGGGKAFF. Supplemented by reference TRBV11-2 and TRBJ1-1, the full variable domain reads EAGVAQSPRYKIIEKRQSVAFWCNPISGHATLYWYQQILGQGPKLLIQFQNNGVVDDSQLPKDRFSAERLKGVDSTLKIQPAKLEDSAVYLCASSVEATGGGKAFFGQGTRLTVV.

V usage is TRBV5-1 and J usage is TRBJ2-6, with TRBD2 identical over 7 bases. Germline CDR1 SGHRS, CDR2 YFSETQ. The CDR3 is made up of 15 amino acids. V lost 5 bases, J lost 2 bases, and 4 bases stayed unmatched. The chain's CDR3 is CASSLGGPGANVLTF. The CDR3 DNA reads TGCGCCAGCAGTCTGGGAGGGCCTGGGGCCAACGTCCTGACTTTC.

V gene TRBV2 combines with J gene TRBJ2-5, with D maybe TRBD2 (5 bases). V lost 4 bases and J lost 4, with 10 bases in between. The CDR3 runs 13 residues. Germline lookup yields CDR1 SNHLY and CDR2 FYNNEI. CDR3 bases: TGTGCCAGCAGTGGAGAGCGGACAGAGACCCAGTACTTC. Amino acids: CASSGERTETQYF.

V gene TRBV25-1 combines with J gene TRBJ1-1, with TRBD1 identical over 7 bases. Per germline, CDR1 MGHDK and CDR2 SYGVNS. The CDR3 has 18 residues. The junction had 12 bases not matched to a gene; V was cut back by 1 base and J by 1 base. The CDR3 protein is CASSELGIPDRRNTEAFF. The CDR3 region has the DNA TGTGCCAGCAGTGAATTGGGTATCCCGGACAGGAGGAACACTGAAGCTTTCTTT.